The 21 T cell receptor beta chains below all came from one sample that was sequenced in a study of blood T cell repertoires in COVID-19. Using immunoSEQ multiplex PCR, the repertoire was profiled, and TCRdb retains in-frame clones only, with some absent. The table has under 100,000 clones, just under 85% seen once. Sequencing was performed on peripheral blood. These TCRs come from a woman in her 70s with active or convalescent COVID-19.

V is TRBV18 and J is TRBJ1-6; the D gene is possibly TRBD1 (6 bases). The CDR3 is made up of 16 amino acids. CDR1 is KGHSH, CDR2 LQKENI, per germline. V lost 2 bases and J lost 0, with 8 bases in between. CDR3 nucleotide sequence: TGTGCCAGCTCACCAGGACAGAGCTCCTATAATTCACCCCTCCACTTT. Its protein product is CASSPGQSSYNSPLHF. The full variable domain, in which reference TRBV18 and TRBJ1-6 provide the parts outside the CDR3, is NAGVMQNPRHLVRRRGQEARLRCSPMKGHSHVYWYRQLPEEGLKFMVYLQKENIIDESGMPKERFSAEFPKEGPSILRIQQVVRGDSAAYFCASSPGQSSYNSPLHFGNGTRLTVT.

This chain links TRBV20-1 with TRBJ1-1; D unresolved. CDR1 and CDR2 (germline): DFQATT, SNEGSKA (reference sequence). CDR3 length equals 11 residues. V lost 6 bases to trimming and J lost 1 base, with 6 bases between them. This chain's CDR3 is CSAEENTEAFF. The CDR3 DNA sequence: TGCAGTGCCGAGGAGAACACTGAAGCTTTCTTT.

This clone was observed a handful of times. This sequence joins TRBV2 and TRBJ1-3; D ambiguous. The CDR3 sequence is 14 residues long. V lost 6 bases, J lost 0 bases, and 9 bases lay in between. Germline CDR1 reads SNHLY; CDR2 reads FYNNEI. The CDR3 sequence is CASSPQSSGNTIYF. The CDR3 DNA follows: TGTGCCAGCAGCCCACAGAGCTCTGGAAACACCATATATTTT.

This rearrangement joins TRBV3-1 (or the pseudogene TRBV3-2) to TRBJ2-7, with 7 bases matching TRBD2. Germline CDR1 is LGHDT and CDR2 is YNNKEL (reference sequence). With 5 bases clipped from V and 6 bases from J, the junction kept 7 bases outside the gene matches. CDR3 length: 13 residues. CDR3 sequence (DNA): TGTGCCAGCAGCGACCGGGACTACCGCGAGCAGTACTTC. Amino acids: CASSDRDYREQYF.

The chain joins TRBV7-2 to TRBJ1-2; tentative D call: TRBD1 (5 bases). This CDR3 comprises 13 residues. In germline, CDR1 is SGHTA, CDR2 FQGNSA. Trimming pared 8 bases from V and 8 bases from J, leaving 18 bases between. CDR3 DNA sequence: TGTGCCAGCCGCCGGATCGGGGCGGGAGGCTACACCTTC. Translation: CASRRIGAGGYTF.

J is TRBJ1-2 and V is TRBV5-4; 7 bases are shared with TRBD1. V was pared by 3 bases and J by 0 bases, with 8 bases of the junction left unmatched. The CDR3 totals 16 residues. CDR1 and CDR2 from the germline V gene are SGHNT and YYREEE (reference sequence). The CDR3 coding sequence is TGTGCCAGCAGCTCTGACAGGGCTGGTACTAACTATGGCTACACCTTC. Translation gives CASSSDRAGTNYGYTF.

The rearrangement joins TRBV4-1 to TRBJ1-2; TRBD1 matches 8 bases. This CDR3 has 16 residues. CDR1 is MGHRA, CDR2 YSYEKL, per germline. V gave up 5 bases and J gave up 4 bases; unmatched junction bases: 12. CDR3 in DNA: TGCGCCAGCAGCGGACAGGGAACGTTCTCTAGCTATGGCTACACCTTC. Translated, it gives CASSGQGTFSSYGYTF.

As DNA, the CDR3 is TGTGCCAGCAGTTACCCCCAGGGAGGGGGACAGCCCCAGCATTTT. Protein product: CASSYPQGGGQPQHF. The chain recombines TRBV6-2 or TRBV6-3 with TRBJ1-5, with D possibly matching TRBD1 (6 bases). CDR1 and CDR2 (germline): MNHEY, SVGEGT. The CDR3 length is 15 residues. Trimming shortened V by 2 bases and J by 7 bases, and 15 bases separated the two germline ends.

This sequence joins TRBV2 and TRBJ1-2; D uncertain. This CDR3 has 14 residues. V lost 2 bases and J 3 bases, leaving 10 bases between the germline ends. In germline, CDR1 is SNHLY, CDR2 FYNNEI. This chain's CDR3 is CASSEWSLDYGYTF. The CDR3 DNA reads TGTGCCAGCAGTGAATGGAGTTTGGACTATGGCTACACCTTC.

The CDR3 protein is CASSEQQASTEAFF. The CDR3 DNA sequence: TGTGCCAGCAGTGAACAACAGGCTAGCACTGAAGCTTTCTTT. V gene TRBV6-1 combines with J gene TRBJ1-1, with a possible D match to TRBD1 (5 bases). The CDR3 consists of 14 residues. Germline V gene data show CDR1 as MNHNS and CDR2 as SASEGT. Between the trimmed V and J ends, which lost 2 bases and 4 bases, there was a span of 11 bases.

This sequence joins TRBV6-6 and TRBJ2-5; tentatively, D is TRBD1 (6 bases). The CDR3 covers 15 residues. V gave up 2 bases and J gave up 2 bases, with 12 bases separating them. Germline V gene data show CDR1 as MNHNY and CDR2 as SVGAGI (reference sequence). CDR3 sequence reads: CASSYSGQPQETQYF. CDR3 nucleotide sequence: TGTGCCAGCAGTTACAGTGGACAGCCGCAAGAGACCCAGTACTTC.

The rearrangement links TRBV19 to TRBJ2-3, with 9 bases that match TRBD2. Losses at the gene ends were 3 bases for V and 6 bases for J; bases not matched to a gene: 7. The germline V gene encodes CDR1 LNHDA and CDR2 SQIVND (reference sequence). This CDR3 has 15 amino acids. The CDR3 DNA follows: TGTGCCAGTAGTATCTGGGCGGGGGGGTTTGATACGCAGTATTTT. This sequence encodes CASSIWAGGFDTQYF.

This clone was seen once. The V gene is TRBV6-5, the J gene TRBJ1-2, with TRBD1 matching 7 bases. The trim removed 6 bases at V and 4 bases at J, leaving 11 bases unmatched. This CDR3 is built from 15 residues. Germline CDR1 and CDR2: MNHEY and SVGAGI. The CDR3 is CASRSPGQSTYGYTF. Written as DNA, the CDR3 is TGTGCCAGCAGGTCTCCGGGACAGTCCACCTATGGCTACACCTTC.

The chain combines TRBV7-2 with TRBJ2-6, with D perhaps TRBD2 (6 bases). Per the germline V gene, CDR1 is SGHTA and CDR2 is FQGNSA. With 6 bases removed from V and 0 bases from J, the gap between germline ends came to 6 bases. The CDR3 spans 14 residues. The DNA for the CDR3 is TGTGCCAGCAGGACTAGCTCTGGGGCCAACGTCCTGACTTTC. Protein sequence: CASRTSSGANVLTF.

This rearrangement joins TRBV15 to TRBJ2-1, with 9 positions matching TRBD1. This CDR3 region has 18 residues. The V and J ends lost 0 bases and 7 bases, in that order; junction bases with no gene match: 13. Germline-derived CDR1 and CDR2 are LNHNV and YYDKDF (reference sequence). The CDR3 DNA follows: TGTGCCACCAGCAGAGAGGGGGTTGGGACAGGGATTATGAATGAGCAGTTCTTC. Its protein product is CATSREGVGTGIMNEQFF.

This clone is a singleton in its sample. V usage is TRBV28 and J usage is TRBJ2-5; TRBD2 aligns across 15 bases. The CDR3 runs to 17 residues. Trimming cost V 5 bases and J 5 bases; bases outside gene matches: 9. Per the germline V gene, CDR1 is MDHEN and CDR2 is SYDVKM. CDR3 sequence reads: CASSRSGLAGGLETQYF. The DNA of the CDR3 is TGTGCCAGCAGTCGGTCCGGACTAGCGGGGGGGCTGGAGACCCAGTACTTC. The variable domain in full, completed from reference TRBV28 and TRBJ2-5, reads DVKVTQSSRYLVKRTGEKVFLECVQDMDHENMFWYRQDPGLGLRLIYFSYDVKMKEKGDIPEGYSVSREKKERFSLILESASTNQTSMYLCASSRSGLAGGLETQYFGPGTRLLVL.

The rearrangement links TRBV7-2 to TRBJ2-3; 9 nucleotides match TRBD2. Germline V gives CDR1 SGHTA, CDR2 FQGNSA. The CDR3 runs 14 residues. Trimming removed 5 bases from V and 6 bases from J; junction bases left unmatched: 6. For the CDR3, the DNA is TGTGCCAGCAGCCGCGGGGGGGCCCCGGATACGCAGTATTTT. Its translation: CASSRGGAPDTQYF.

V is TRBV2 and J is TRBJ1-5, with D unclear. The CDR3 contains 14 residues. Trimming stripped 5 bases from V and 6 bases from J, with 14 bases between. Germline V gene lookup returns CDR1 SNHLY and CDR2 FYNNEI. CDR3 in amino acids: CASSPSTSGQPQHF. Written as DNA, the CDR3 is TGTGCCAGCAGTCCCTCGACTTCGGGTCAGCCCCAGCATTTT.

The DNA for the CDR3 is TGTGCCAGCACCCCAAACAGGGGGTACGAGCAGTACTTC. The encoded protein is CASTPNRGYEQYF. The J gene is TRBJ2-7, the V gene TRBV4-2; 8 bases fit TRBD1. CDR1 is LGHNA and CDR2 is YNFKEQ in the germline V gene. The CDR3 extends over 13 amino acids. With 7 bases clipped from V and 4 bases from J, the junction kept 6 bases outside the gene matches.

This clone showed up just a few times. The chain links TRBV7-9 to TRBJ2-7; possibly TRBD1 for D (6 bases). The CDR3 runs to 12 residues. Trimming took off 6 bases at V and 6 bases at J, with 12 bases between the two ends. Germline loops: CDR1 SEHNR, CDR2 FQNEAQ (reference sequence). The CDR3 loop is CASRLQGGEQYF. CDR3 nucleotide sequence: TGTGCCAGCAGACTACAGGGTGGCGAGCAGTACTTC. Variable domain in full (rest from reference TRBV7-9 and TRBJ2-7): DTGVSQNPRHKITKRGQNVTFRCDPISEHNRLYWYRQTLGQGPEFLTYFQNEAQLEKSRLLSDRFSAERPKGSFSTLEIQRTEQGDSAMYLCASRLQGGEQYFGPGTRLTVT.

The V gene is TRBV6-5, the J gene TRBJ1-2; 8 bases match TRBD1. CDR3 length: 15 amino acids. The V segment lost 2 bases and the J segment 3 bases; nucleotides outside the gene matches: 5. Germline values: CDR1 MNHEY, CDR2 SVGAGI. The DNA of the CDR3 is TGTGCCAGCAGTTACCGAGGACAGGGCGACTATGGCTACACCTTC. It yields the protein CASSYRGQGDYGYTF.